The 14 T cell receptor beta chains reported below all come from one sample, sequenced in a study of blood T cell repertoires in COVID-19. Measured with immunoSEQ multiplex PCR; TCRdb has only the in-frame clones, and not every one. The data show approximately 280,000 clones, 87% seen once. The sequenced material came from PBMCs or T cells enriched from blood (not recorded which). The receptors originated from a woman aged 40 to 50 who had recovered from COVID-19.

This chain links TRBV7-9 with TRBJ1-1, with a possible D match to TRBD1 (5 bases). The CDR3 sequence is 16 residues long. The germline V gene encodes CDR1 SEHNR and CDR2 FQNEAQ (reference sequence). V was cut by 4 bases and J by 1 base, with 16 bases left in between. CDR3 region: CASSSLFGGPNTEAFF. Written as DNA, the CDR3 is TGTGCCAGCAGCTCACTCTTCGGGGGACCGAACACTGAAGCTTTCTTT.

V gene TRBV6-5 combines with J gene TRBJ1-3; D is uncertain. Looked up from germline, CDR1 is MNHEY and CDR2 is SVGAGI. The length of the CDR3 is 11 residues. Trimming took off 7 bases at V and 3 bases at J, with 4 bases between the two ends. The chain's CDR3 is CASTHGNTIYF. The DNA for the CDR3 is TGTGCCAGCACCCATGGAAACACCATATATTTT.

The rearrangement uses TRBV2 and TRBJ2-4; no clear D gene. CDR1 is SNHLY and CDR2 is FYNNEI in the germline V gene. Trimming removed 2 bases from V and 0 bases from J, with 5 bases in between. The length of the CDR3 is 14 residues. CDR3 loop: CASSETGAKNIQYF. CDR3 DNA sequence: TGTGCCAGCAGTGAAACGGGAGCCAAAAACATTCAGTACTTC.

This rearrangement joins TRBV7-2 to TRBJ2-7; 9 nucleotides align to TRBD2. V dropped 0 bases and J dropped 2; count of bases not matched to a gene: 5. Germline CDR1 and CDR2: SGHTA and FQGNSA. The CDR3 loop spans 16 amino acids. The DNA of the CDR3 is TGTGCCAGCAGCTTAGCCGGGGGACTAGCCGCCTACGAGCAGTACTTC. Its protein product is CASSLAGGLAAYEQYF.

This chain joins TRBV7-8 and TRBJ1-4; 7 bases map to TRBD1. The germline CDR1 and CDR2 sequences are SGHVS and FQNEAQ. The CDR3 extends over 13 amino acids. V lost 5 bases to trimming and J lost 7 bases; unmatched junction nucleotides: 4. The CDR3 DNA is TGTGCCAGCAGCGCCTGGACAGGTGAAAAACTGTTTTTT. Translation gives CASSAWTGEKLFF.

The chain combines TRBV28 with TRBJ1-2; weak D call: TRBD1 (5 bases). The germline V gene has CDR1 MDHEN and CDR2 SYDVKM. V lost 5 bases to trimming and J lost 8 bases, with 9 bases between them. CDR3 length: 11 amino acids. CDR3 region: CASSPGLGYTF. Here the CDR3 DNA reads TGTGCCAGCAGTCCAGGGTTGGGCTACACCTTC.

The chain combines TRBV5-6 with TRBJ2-1; D perhaps matches TRBD1 (6 bases). The ends were cut back, 2 bases at V and 5 bases at J, with 11 bases in the middle. CDR3 length: 14 residues. CDR1 SGHDT and CDR2 YYEEEE come from the germline V gene. The CDR3 region is CASSLQGGNNEQFF. CDR3 sequence (DNA): TGTGCCAGCAGCTTACAGGGCGGCAACAATGAGCAGTTCTTC.

V and J are TRBV25-1 and TRBJ2-7; possible D gene TRBD1, 6 bases. Germline V CDR1 and CDR2: MGHDK, SYGVNS. CDR3 size: 13 residues. The germline V and J ends were trimmed by 4 bases and 2 bases, with 9 bases remaining between them. The CDR3 DNA reads TGTGCCAGCAGTGTGACAGGAACCTACGAGCAGTACTTC. Amino acid sequence: CASSVTGTYEQYF.

This clone showed up just once. The genes are TRBV11-2 and TRBJ2-2, with 9 bases fitting TRBD1. V shed 5 bases, J shed 7 bases, and the junction held 5 bases outside the gene matches. Per the germline V gene, CDR1 is SGHAT and CDR2 is FQNNGV. There are 14 residues in the CDR3. DNA for the CDR3: TGTGCCAGCAGCCCGGGACAGGGAATCGGGGAGCTGTTTTTT. This gives the protein CASSPGQGIGELFF.

This clone came up a few times. The sample carries other DNA sequences with the same CDR3. V is TRBV5-1 and J is TRBJ1-1; the match to TRBD1 covers 8 bases. V was clipped by 0 bases and J by 4 bases; unmatched bases: 2. This CDR3 is built from 14 residues. From germline, CDR1 is SGHRS and CDR2 YFSETQ. Written as DNA, the CDR3 is TGCGCCAGCAGCTTGGGGGACAGGAGCACTGAAGCTTTCTTT. It codes for CASSLGDRSTEAFF.

This clone was seen just once. The rearrangement uses TRBV18 and TRBJ1-4, with TRBD1 matching over 9 bases. Germline values: CDR1 KGHSH, CDR2 LQKENI. Unmatched junction bases numbered 4, after V lost 6 bases and J lost 5 bases. The CDR3 runs to 14 residues. DNA of the CDR3: TGTGCCAGCTCTCCCGGGACAGGGAATGAAAAACTGTTTTTT. Amino acids: CASSPGTGNEKLFF. Full variable domain (remainder filled in from reference TRBV18 and TRBJ1-4): NAGVMQNPRHLVRRRGQEARLRCSPMKGHSHVYWYRQLPEEGLKFMVYLQKENIIDESGMPKERFSAEFPKEGPSILRIQQVVRGDSAAYFCASSPGTGNEKLFFGSGTQLSVL.

The chain links TRBV10-3 to TRBJ2-5; perhaps TRBD2 as D (6 bases). The CDR3 is 14 amino acids. The germline gives CDR1 ENHRY, CDR2 SYGVKD. V was trimmed by 0 bases and J by 5 bases, leaving 10 bases between them. Here the CDR3 DNA reads TGTGCCATCAGTGAGTCGGGGGGAGTGGAGACCCAGTACTTC. Translating it yields CAISESGGVETQYF.

This clone was observed a single time. The chain joins TRBV6-6 to TRBJ2-1; D is possibly TRBD2 (5 bases). There are 15 residues in the CDR3. Germline CDR1 and CDR2: MNHNY and SVGAGI (reference sequence). V was cut by 4 bases and J by 3 bases, with 13 bases left in between. The chain's CDR3 is CASSSAGSLYNEQFF. The CDR3 coding sequence is TGTGCCAGCAGTTCCGCGGGTAGCCTCTACAATGAGCAGTTCTTC.

This clone was detected once. The chain links TRBV3-1 (or the pseudogene TRBV3-2) to TRBJ2-4; possible D gene TRBD2, 5 bases. Germline V gene data show CDR1 as LGHDT and CDR2 as YNNKEL (reference sequence). V was pared by 1 base and J by 1 base, with 20 bases between. The CDR3 is 19 amino acids. The CDR3 sequence: CASSQARSGRVAAKNIQYF. The CDR3 nucleotides are TGTGCCAGCAGCCAAGCTAGGTCGGGAAGGGTCGCGGCCAAAAACATTCAGTACTTC.